These 20 T cell receptor beta chains originate from one sample sequenced in a study of beta chain features in type 1 diabetes. Study-level results: Type 1 diabetes patients had TCRB CDR3s that were shorter (moderately but significantly so) in all four CD4+ subsets.

No antigens are known for them. cDNA synthesis used the whole RNA isolate, giving expressed TCRB sequences. Method: immunoSEQ multiplex PCR; TCRdb's copy keeps in-frame clones and lacks some. Altogether around 250,000 clones are present, 11% to 15% being singletons, with the ten largest covering approximately 0.02%. Sequencing was done on a sample of naive CD4+ T cells from blood. All receptors come from a man under 40 with type 1 diabetes.

A few counts support this clone. The rearrangement uses TRBV7-9 and TRBJ2-1, with 8 bases fitting TRBD2. The CDR3 length is 14 residues. Germline lookup yields CDR1 SEHNR and CDR2 FQNEAQ (reference sequence). Written as DNA, the CDR3 is TGTGCTTGGCCGGGACTAGGGGCCCTCGATGAGCAGTTCTTC. Translation: CAWPGLGALDEQFF.

This clone has only a few counts. Other DNA sequences in this specimen translate into the identical CDR3. The chain recombines TRBV12-5 with TRBJ2-5; TRBD2 might be the D (5 bases). Trimming cost V 1 base and J 5 bases, with 8 bases left between them. Germline values: CDR1 LGHNT, CDR2 FRNRAP. The CDR3 contains 13 residues. CDR3 bases: TGTGCTAGTGGTTTGGGAGGCGGGGAGACCCAGTACTTC. It is translated as CASGLGGGETQYF.

This clone has more than one count but fewer than ten. The chain couples TRBV5-1 to TRBJ2-1; 9 bases agree with TRBD2. The CDR3 covers 15 residues. V shed 0 bases, J shed 10 bases, and the junction held 8 bases outside the gene matches. Germline V lookup: CDR1 SGHRS, CDR2 YFSETQ. The DNA of the CDR3 is TGCGCCAGCAGCTTGGCCTTAGCGGGAGTGTCCGAGCAGTTCTTC. Amino acids: CASSLALAGVSEQFF.

The J gene is TRBJ2-6, the V gene TRBV5-6; D might be TRBD1 (5 bases). Germline V gives CDR1 SGHDT, CDR2 YYEEEE. CDR3 length: 16 residues. Trimming stripped 0 bases from V and 0 bases from J, with 7 bases between. DNA of the CDR3: TGTGCCAGCAGCTTGGCCAGGGCCTCTGGGGCCAACGTCCTGACTTTC. This translates into CASSLARASGANVLTF.

The DNA of the CDR3 is TGCGCCAGCAGCCGAACAGGGGATGAGCAGTTCTTC. Its protein is CASSRTGDEQFF. The chain is built from TRBV4-1 and TRBJ2-1; 7 bases are shared with TRBD1. CDR3 length: 12 residues. The J segment lost 8 bases and the V segment lost 4 bases, leaving 2 bases of the junction unmatched. Per germline, CDR1 MGHRA and CDR2 YSYEKL.

This clone was detected a few times. The V gene is TRBV7-2, the J gene TRBJ2-1; D uncertain. Germline CDR1 reads SGHTA; CDR2 reads FQGNSA. This CDR3 spans 15 amino acids. V lost 5 bases and J lost 0, with 11 bases in between. The CDR3, as DNA: TGTGCCAGCAGCGCAACTCGGAGCTCCTACAATGAGCAGTTCTTC. Amino acid sequence: CASSATRSSYNEQFF.

The V call is TRBV29-1, the J call TRBJ2-1; D gene unclear. V lost 5 bases and J lost 8, with 10 bases in between. Germline CDR1 reads SQVTM; CDR2 reads ANQGSEA. The CDR3 consists of 11 residues. CDR3: CSVRSRDEQFF. The CDR3 DNA follows: TGCAGCGTTCGGAGCCGCGATGAGCAGTTCTTC.

This clone was counted between two and nine times. The chain carries TRBV7-8 and TRBJ1-3, with D perhaps matching TRBD1 (5 bases). Germline assignment: CDR1 SGHVS and CDR2 FQNEAQ. This CDR3 spans 16 amino acids. The V end lost 0 bases, the J end lost 0 bases, and 9 bases lay between the germline ends. The CDR3 region has the DNA TGTGCCAGCAGCTTAGCGGCGACAGACTCTGGAAACACCATATATTTT. As protein: CASSLAATDSGNTIYF.

The chain has TRBV5-1 and TRBJ2-3, with 11 positions matching TRBD2. V dropped 5 bases and J dropped 1; count of bases not matched to a gene: 9. Germline CDR1 reads SGHRS; CDR2 reads YFSETQ. The CDR3 has 17 amino acids. DNA for the CDR3: TGCGCCAGCAGTTCGACCGGGACTAGCGGAGGCACAGATACGCAGTATTTT. Encoded protein: CASSSTGTSGGTDTQYF.

The rearrangement links TRBV5-4 to TRBJ2-5; 10 bases align to TRBD2. After removal of 4 bases from V and 0 bases from J, the junction contained 6 bases not matched to a gene. The CDR3 covers 16 residues. CDR1 is SGHNT, CDR2 YYREEE, per germline (reference sequence). The CDR3 DNA is TGTGCCAGCAGCCTCGGACTAGCGGAGAACCAAGAGACCCAGTACTTC. It encodes CASSLGLAENQETQYF.

V gene TRBV2 combines with J gene TRBJ2-3; 10 nucleotides line up with TRBD2. The germline V gene has CDR1 SNHLY and CDR2 FYNNEI. CDR3 length equals 15 residues. V shed 5 bases, J shed 0 bases, and the junction held 2 bases outside the gene matches. The CDR3 region is CASSPTSGSTDTQYF. The CDR3 nucleotides are TGTGCCAGCAGTCCGACTAGCGGGAGCACAGATACGCAGTATTTT.

J is TRBJ1-2 and V is TRBV30, with D unclear. The V end was cut by 3 bases, the J end by 3 bases, with 14 bases between. Germline V gene sequence: CDR1 GTSNPN, CDR2 SVGIG (reference sequence). The CDR3 runs 14 residues. CDR3 sequence: CAWRTPGMDYGYTF. As DNA, the CDR3 is TGTGCCTGGAGGACACCCGGAATGGACTATGGCTACACCTTC. The full variable domain, completed using reference TRBV30 and TRBJ1-2, is SQTIHQWPATLVQPVGSPLSLECTVEGTSNPNLYWYRQAAGRGLQLLFYSVGIGQISSEVPQNLSASRPQDRQFILSSKKLLLSDSGFYLCAWRTPGMDYGYTFGSGTRLTVV.

This rearrangement joins TRBV30 to TRBJ2-5; D not certain. The CDR3 covers 14 residues. Per the germline V gene, CDR1 is GTSNPN and CDR2 is SVGIG (reference sequence). The V end lost 3 bases, the J end lost 5 bases, and 16 bases lay between the germline ends. CDR3 nucleotides: TGTGCCTGGAGCCCTCCTACCCTGGTGGAGACCCAGTACTTC. Translation: CAWSPPTLVETQYF.

The chain recombines TRBV18 with TRBJ2-2, with 14 nucleotides matching TRBD2. V lost 0 bases to trimming and J lost 4 bases; unmatched junction nucleotides: 4. Germline CDR1 and CDR2: KGHSH and LQKENI. The CDR3 contains 18 residues. The CDR3 bases are TGTGCCAGCTCACCACCTGGACTAGCGGGAGGCGTCACCGGGGAGCTGTTTTTT. Translation gives CASSPPGLAGGVTGELFF.

The chain recombines TRBV5-1 with TRBJ1-6; TRBD1 aligns across 8 bases. The V segment lost 0 bases and the J segment 4 bases; nucleotides outside the gene matches: 12. Germline lookup yields CDR1 SGHRS and CDR2 YFSETQ. The CDR3 is 19 residues long. This CDR3 is CASSLAPPTGGDYNSPLHF. In DNA, the CDR3 is TGCGCCAGCAGCTTGGCCCCCCCAACAGGGGGAGATTATAATTCACCCCTCCACTTT.

The rearrangement links TRBV6-1 to TRBJ1-5; D is undetermined. The CDR3 loop spans 13 amino acids. V shed 8 bases and J shed 6 bases, with 14 bases lying between them. CDR1 is MNHNS, CDR2 SASEGT, per germline. DNA of the CDR3: TGTGCCAGCGTCACAAGGGAGGGTCAGCCCCAGCATTTT. Its protein is CASVTREGQPQHF.

This chain joins TRBV7-2 and TRBJ2-1; 8 nucleotides line up with TRBD2. The CDR3 consists of 15 residues. Trimming cost V 0 bases and J 8 bases; bases outside gene matches: 6. Germline CDR1 is SGHTA and CDR2 is FQGNSA. The CDR3 is CASSLASGAWDEQFF. The CDR3 nucleotides read TGTGCCAGCAGCTTAGCTAGCGGGGCTTGGGATGAGCAGTTCTTC.

The chain is built from TRBV6-5 and TRBJ1-1, with 8 bases fitting TRBD1. Germline-derived CDR1 and CDR2 are MNHEY and SVGAGI. J was trimmed by 7 bases and V by 8 bases; bases with no gene match: 9. This CDR3 is 13 amino acids long. This chain's CDR3 is CASLKAGGGEAFF. Here the CDR3 DNA reads TGTGCCAGCCTAAAGGCAGGGGGCGGTGAAGCTTTCTTT.

This clone occurred once. The J gene is TRBJ1-6, the V gene TRBV27, with TRBD1 matching over 8 bases. V was clipped by 5 bases and J by 8 bases; unmatched bases: 5. The CDR3 covers 14 residues. Germline V lookup: CDR1 MNHEY, CDR2 SMNVEV (reference sequence). The CDR3, as DNA: TGTGCCAGCAGTCGGGACAGGTTGGATTCACCCCTCCACTTT. It is translated as CASSRDRLDSPLHF.

This clone was recorded a few times. The V gene is TRBV6-5, the J gene TRBJ2-7; TRBD2 aligns across 11 bases. V dropped 5 bases and J dropped 2; count of bases not matched to a gene: 2. This CDR3 has 14 amino acids. Germline V gene lookup returns CDR1 MNHEY and CDR2 SVGAGI. This CDR3 reads CASSTSGSTYEQYF. CDR3 coding DNA: TGTGCCAGCAGTACTAGCGGGAGTACCTACGAGCAGTACTTC.